Given below is one T cell receptor (beta chain) in context. The data derive from a study of T cell responses to AZD1222 COVID-19 vaccine. V lost 8 bases and J lost 3, with 10 bases in between. The length of the CDR3 is 12 residues. Per the germline V gene, CDR1 is LGHNT and CDR2 is FRNRAP. TCRdb's copy holds only in-frame clones and misses some; the assay was immunoSEQ multiplex PCR. The sample lists approximately 150,000 clones, over 75% occurring once. The TCR originated in an adult who received the AZD1222 COVID-19 vaccine. V gene TRBV12-5 combines with J gene TRBJ1-1; D remains ambiguous. This specimen was peripheral blood, taken 28 days after the second AZD1222 dose. CDR3 residues: CASSYVDTEAFF. As DNA, the CDR3 is TGTGCTAGTTCCTACGTGGACACTGAAGCTTTCTTT.